A single sample gave rise to the 23 T cell receptor beta chains below, sequenced in a study of shared clonotypes between healthy human individuals. The protocol was immunoSEQ multiplex PCR, while the TCRdb copy is restricted to in-frame clones and leaves out a portion. The table has about 1.5 million clones, around 98% seen once. Sequences were obtained from naive CD4+ T cells sorted from blood. Stated subset: CD45RA+ positively selected. These receptor sequences come from a man between 25 and 39 years old in good health.

This chain connects TRBV5-3 to TRBJ1-1; weak D call: TRBD1 (5 bases). TRBV5-3 is treated as an ORF (open reading frame) with a function not yet certain. This CDR3 region has 15 residues. V dropped 5 bases and J dropped 1 base, with 15 bases sitting between them. CDR3 nucleotide sequence: TGTGCCAGAAGACGCTCGGGCCAGGGGAACACTGAAGCTTTCTTT. Translating it yields CARRRSGQGNTEAFF.

The CDR3 protein is CASSHVFRGSSYEQYF. Here the CDR3 DNA reads TGCGCCAGCAGCCATGTATTCAGGGGTAGCTCCTACGAGCAGTACTTC. This chain joins TRBV4-1 and TRBJ2-7; TRBD1 is a possible D gene (6 bases). The CDR3 is 16 residues long. Per the germline V gene, CDR1 is MGHRA and CDR2 is YSYEKL. V lost 3 bases and J lost 0, with 15 bases in between.

This clone was found once. The chain carries TRBV29-1 and TRBJ2-1, with D perhaps TRBD2 (6 bases). The germline V gene encodes CDR1 SQVTM and CDR2 ANQGSEA. Trimming shortened V by 2 bases and J by 6 bases, and 14 bases separated the two germline ends. This CDR3 has 14 amino acids. The CDR3 protein is CSVELSSDLNEQFF. CDR3 in DNA: TGCAGCGTTGAATTGTCTAGCGACCTCAATGAGCAGTTCTTC.

The chain uses TRBV30 and TRBJ1-2; 8 bases match TRBD1. Germline V gives CDR1 GTSNPN, CDR2 SVGIG (reference sequence). The CDR3 contains 14 residues. The junction had 7 bases not matched to a gene; V was cut back by 1 base and J by 6 bases. The CDR3: CAWSARGRGNGYTF. In DNA, the CDR3 is TGTGCCTGGAGTGCCAGGGGGCGTGGTAATGGCTACACCTTC.

V usage is TRBV10-1 and J usage is TRBJ1-4; D uncertain. CDR3 length: 14 amino acids. Trimming stripped 4 bases from V and 4 bases from J, with 10 bases between. CDR1 and CDR2 (germline): WNHNN, SYGVQD (reference sequence). CDR3: CASSAGSINEKLFF. In DNA, the CDR3 is TGCGCCAGCAGTGCCGGCAGTATTAATGAAAAACTGTTTTTT.

The V call is TRBV10-3, the J call TRBJ2-7; 11 nucleotides line up with TRBD1. There are 13 residues in the CDR3. Germline values: CDR1 ENHRY, CDR2 SYGVKD. J was trimmed by 5 bases and V by 10 bases; bases with no gene match: 7. The CDR3 nucleotides read TGTGCCACCGGACAGGGGGCAAATGACGAGCAGTACTTC. The encoded protein is CATGQGANDEQYF.

This clone was recorded only once. The chain joins TRBV11-2 to TRBJ2-3, with TRBD1 matching over 10 bases. The germline CDR1 and CDR2 sequences are SGHAT and FQNNGV. V lost 5 bases and J lost 5; bases outside the gene matches: 4. CDR3 size: 14 residues. CDR3 in amino acids: CASSRDRGVDTQYF. In DNA, the CDR3 is TGTGCCAGCAGCAGGGACAGGGGTGTAGATACGCAGTATTTT.

The chain combines TRBV10-3 with TRBJ2-1; D is uncertain. V was trimmed by 4 bases and J by 5 bases, leaving 15 bases between them. The CDR3 contains 15 residues. From germline, CDR1 is ENHRY and CDR2 SYGVKD. CDR3 sequence (DNA): TGTGCCATCAGTGCCCTGACCCCGAGACACAATGAGCAGTTCTTC. Translation gives CAISALTPRHNEQFF.

This clone was recorded once. The CDR3 loop reads CASRWGGRNEKLFF. As DNA, the CDR3 is TGTGCCAGCAGGTGGGGGGGAAGGAATGAAAAACTGTTTTTT. The V and J genes are TRBV28 and TRBJ1-4; D may be TRBD1 (5 bases). V was pared by 6 bases and J by 5 bases, with 13 bases between. The CDR3 is made up of 14 amino acids. Germline values: CDR1 MDHEN, CDR2 SYDVKM.

This chain uses TRBV18 with TRBJ2-1, with a tentative D call TRBD2 (5 bases). Trimming pared 2 bases from V and 6 bases from J, leaving 11 bases between. This CDR3 is 14 amino acids long. Germline CDR1 KGHSH, CDR2 LQKENI. The CDR3 DNA reads TGTGCCAGCTCACCAATGAGCGGACTCAATGAGCAGTTCTTC. Its protein is CASSPMSGLNEQFF.

This rearrangement joins TRBV7-2 to TRBJ1-3, with D perhaps matching TRBD1 (6 bases). Germline loops: CDR1 SGHTA, CDR2 FQGNSA. This CDR3 has 16 amino acids. V was pared by 2 bases and J by 4 bases, with 15 bases between. CDR3 bases: TGTGCCAGCAGCTTAAACCCCGGGACAACCGGAAACACCATATATTTT. It yields the protein CASSLNPGTTGNTIYF.

A single count supports this clone. The chain has TRBV5-1 and TRBJ2-7; 9 bases map to TRBD2. CDR1 SGHRS and CDR2 YFSETQ come from the germline V gene. V trimming: 4 bases; J trimming: 2 bases; junction bases outside the gene matches: 7. This CDR3 comprises 15 residues. The CDR3 sequence is CASSRISGSAYEQYF. The CDR3 coding sequence is TGCGCCAGCAGCCGAATTAGCGGGAGTGCCTACGAGCAGTACTTC.

This CDR3 is CASSYTLGDTEAFF. The CDR3 bases are TGTGCCAGCAGCTACACCCTAGGGGACACTGAAGCTTTCTTT. The V call is TRBV5-4, the J call TRBJ1-1; TRBD1 might be the D (5 bases). Germline CDR1 SGHNT, CDR2 YYREEE (reference sequence). There are 14 residues in the CDR3. Trimming took off 3 bases at V and 3 bases at J, with 12 bases between the two ends.

V and J are TRBV27 and TRBJ2-7; 12 nucleotides agree with TRBD2. Trimming at V came to 6 bases and at J to 2 bases, leaving 5 bases not matched to a gene. Germline V lookup: CDR1 MNHEY, CDR2 SMNVEV (reference sequence). CDR3 size: 15 residues. The CDR3 here is CASRASGRAPYEQYF. CDR3 nucleotides: TGTGCCAGCAGGGCTAGCGGGAGGGCCCCCTACGAGCAGTACTTC.

The chain employs TRBV7-3 and TRBJ2-3, with 7 bases aligning to TRBD2. The CDR3 is 14 amino acids. The germline V gene has CDR1 SGHTA and CDR2 FQGTGA. V shed 3 bases and J 4 bases; nucleotides not matched to a gene: 4. CDR3 in DNA: TGTGCCAGCAGCTTGGGCGGGAGTTCAGATACGCAGTATTTT. It codes for CASSLGGSSDTQYF.

The J gene is TRBJ2-7, the V gene TRBV5-1, with D perhaps TRBD1 (6 bases). This CDR3 has 15 amino acids. Germline V lookup: CDR1 SGHRS, CDR2 YFSETQ. With 4 bases removed from V and 6 bases from J, the gap between germline ends came to 20 bases. The CDR3 DNA follows: TGCGCCAGCAGCGGATTACAGGGTTACCCCCTCGAGCAGTACTTC. This gives the protein CASSGLQGYPLEQYF.

V is TRBV5-1 and J is TRBJ1-4; D not certain. The CDR3 is 16 residues long. The V gene's germline CDR1 is SGHRS and CDR2 YFSETQ. Between the trimmed V and J ends, which lost 4 bases and 5 bases, there was a span of 18 bases. The CDR3, as DNA: TGCGCCAGCAGCCCCACCCCCCAGGAGATAAATGAAAAACTGTTTTTT. It encodes CASSPTPQEINEKLFF.

The rearrangement links TRBV10-3 to TRBJ2-1; D may be TRBD2 (5 bases). This CDR3 has 14 amino acids. The germline CDR1 and CDR2 sequences are ENHRY and SYGVKD. V dropped 6 bases and J dropped 2 bases, with 11 bases sitting between them. The CDR3, as DNA: TGTGCCATCAGCCGAGGGTCCACCTACAATGAGCAGTTCTTC. Protein sequence: CAISRGSTYNEQFF.

The V gene is TRBV27, the J gene TRBJ2-3; possible D gene TRBD2, 5 bases. Trimming cost V 9 bases and J 1 base, with 8 bases left between them. This CDR3 has 12 residues. Germline V lookup: CDR1 MNHEY, CDR2 SMNVEV (reference sequence). CDR3 sequence: CASRTGTDTQYF. DNA of the CDR3: TGTGCCAGTCGGACTGGCACAGATACGCAGTATTTT.

The chain employs TRBV5-1 and TRBJ1-1, with 7 bases aligning to TRBD1. CDR1 is SGHRS, CDR2 YFSETQ, per germline. There are 15 residues in the CDR3. J gave up 1 base and V 3 bases, and 6 bases lay outside the gene matches. The DNA of the CDR3 is TGCGCCAGCAGCTCCACAGGGGCCAGGAACACTGAAGCTTTCTTT. Translating gives CASSSTGARNTEAFF.

As for this clone: Other DNA sequences within the sample encode an identical CDR3. The J gene is TRBJ2-7, the V gene TRBV9; 7 positions agree with TRBD2. V lost 3 bases to trimming and J lost 0 bases; unmatched junction nucleotides: 6. This CDR3 is built from 15 residues. CDR1 and CDR2 from the germline V gene are SGDLS and YYNGEE. The CDR3 DNA follows: TGTGCCAGCAGCGCTGGACTAGTCCCCTCCTACGAGCAGTACTTC. Encoded protein: CASSAGLVPSYEQYF.

Details on this clone: An end of the junction does not agree with germline; a read error may underlie this. V is TRBV19 and J is TRBJ1-1; 8 positions agree with TRBD1. The germline V gene has CDR1 LNHDA and CDR2 SQIVND (reference sequence). This CDR3 has 12 residues. The CDR3 sequence: CASSIGQGPPGF. The CDR3, as DNA: TGTGCCAGTAGTATAGGACAGGGGCCGCCGGGTTTT.

This chain links TRBV28 with TRBJ2-1; D is unclear. CDR3 length: 14 amino acids. V was clipped by 2 bases and J by 8 bases, with 13 bases between them. The V gene's germline CDR1 is MDHEN and CDR2 SYDVKM. For the CDR3, the DNA is TGTGCCAGCAGTTTAGGGCAATATATCGATGAGCAGTTCTTC. This gives the protein CASSLGQYIDEQFF.